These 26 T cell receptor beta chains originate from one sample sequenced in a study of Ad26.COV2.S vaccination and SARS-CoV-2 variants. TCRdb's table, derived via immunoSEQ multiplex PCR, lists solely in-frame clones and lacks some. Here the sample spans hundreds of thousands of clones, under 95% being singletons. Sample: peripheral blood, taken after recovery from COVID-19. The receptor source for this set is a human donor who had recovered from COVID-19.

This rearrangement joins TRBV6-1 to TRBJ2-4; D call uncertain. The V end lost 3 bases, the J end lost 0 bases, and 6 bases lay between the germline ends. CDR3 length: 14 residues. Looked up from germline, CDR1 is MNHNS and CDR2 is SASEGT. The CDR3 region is CASSDVVAKNIQYF. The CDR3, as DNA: TGTGCCAGCAGTGACGTCGTAGCCAAAAACATTCAGTACTTC.

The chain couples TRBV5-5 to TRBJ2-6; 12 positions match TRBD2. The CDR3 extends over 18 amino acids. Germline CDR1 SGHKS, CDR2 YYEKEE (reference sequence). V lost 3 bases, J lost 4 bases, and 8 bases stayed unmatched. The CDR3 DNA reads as TGTGCCAGCAGCTCTATGACTAGCGGGGGAACAGGGGCCAACGTCCTGACTTTC. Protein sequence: CASSSMTSGGTGANVLTF.

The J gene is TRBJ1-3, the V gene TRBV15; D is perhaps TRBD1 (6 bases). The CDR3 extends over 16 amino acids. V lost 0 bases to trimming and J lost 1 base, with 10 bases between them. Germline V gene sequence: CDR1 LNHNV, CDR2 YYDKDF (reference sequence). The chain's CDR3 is CATSRDAGASGNTIYF. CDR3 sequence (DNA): TGTGCCACCAGCAGAGATGCGGGGGCTTCTGGAAACACCATATATTTT.

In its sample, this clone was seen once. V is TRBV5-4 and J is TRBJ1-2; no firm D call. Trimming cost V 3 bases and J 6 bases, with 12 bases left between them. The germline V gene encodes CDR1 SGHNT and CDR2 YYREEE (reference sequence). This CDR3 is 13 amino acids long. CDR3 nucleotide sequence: TGTGCCAGCAGCTCCTCCCGGACTAATGGCTACACCTTC. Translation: CASSSSRTNGYTF.

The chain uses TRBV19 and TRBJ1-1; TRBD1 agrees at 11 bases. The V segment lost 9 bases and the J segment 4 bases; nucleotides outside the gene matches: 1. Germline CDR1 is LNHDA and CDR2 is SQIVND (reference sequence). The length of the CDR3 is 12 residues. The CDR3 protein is CASGTGGTEAFF. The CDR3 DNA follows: TGTGCCAGCGGGACAGGGGGCACTGAAGCTTTCTTT.

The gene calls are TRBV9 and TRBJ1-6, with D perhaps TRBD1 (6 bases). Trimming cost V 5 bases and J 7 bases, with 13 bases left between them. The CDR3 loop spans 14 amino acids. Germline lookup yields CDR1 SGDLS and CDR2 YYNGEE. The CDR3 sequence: CASSAQGRNSPLHF. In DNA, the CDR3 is TGTGCCAGCAGTGCCCAGGGGAGGAATTCACCCCTCCACTTT.

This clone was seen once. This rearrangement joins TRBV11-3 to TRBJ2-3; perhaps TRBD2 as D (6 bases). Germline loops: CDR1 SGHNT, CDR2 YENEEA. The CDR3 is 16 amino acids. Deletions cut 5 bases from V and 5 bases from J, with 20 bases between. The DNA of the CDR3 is TGTGCCAGCAGCAACCCGCGGGGTCCCCAGGGAGATACGCAGTATTTT. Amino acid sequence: CASSNPRGPQGDTQYF.

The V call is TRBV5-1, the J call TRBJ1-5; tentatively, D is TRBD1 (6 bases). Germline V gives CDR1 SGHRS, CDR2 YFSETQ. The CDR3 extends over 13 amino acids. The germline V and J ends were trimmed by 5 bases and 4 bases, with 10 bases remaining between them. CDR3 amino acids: CASRRDMNQPQHF. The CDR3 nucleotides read TGCGCCAGCAGGCGGGACATGAATCAGCCCCAGCATTTT. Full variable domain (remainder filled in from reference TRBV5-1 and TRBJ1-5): KAGVTQTPRYLIKTRGQQVTLSCSPISGHRSVSWYQQTPGQGLQFLFEYFSETQRNKGNFPGRFSGRQFSNSRSEMNVSTLELGDSALYLCASRRDMNQPQHFGDGTRLSIL.

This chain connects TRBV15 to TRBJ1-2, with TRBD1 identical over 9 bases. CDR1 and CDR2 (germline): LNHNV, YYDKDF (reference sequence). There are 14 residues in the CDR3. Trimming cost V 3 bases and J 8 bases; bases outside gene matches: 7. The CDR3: CATSRDRDRAGYTF. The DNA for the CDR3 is TGTGCCACCAGCAGGGACCGGGACAGGGCGGGCTACACCTTC.

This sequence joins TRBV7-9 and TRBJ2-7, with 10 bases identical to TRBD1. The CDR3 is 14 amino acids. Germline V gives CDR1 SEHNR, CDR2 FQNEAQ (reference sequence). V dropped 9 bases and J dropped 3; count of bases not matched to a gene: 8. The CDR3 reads CASSGQGGNYEQYF. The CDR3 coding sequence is TGTGCCAGTTCCGGACAGGGGGGAAACTACGAGCAGTACTTC.

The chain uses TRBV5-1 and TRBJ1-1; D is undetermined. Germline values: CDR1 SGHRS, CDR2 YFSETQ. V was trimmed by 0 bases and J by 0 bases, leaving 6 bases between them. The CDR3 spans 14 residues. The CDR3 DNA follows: TGCGCCAGCAGCTTGGGGACGGTGAACACTGAAGCTTTCTTT. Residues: CASSLGTVNTEAFF.

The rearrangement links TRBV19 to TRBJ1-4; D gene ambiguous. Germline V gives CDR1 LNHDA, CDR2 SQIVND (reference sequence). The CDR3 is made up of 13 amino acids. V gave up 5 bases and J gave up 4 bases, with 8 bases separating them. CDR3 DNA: TGTGCCAGTAGTGTCGCCCGTAATGAAAAACTGTTTTTT. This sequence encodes CASSVARNEKLFF.

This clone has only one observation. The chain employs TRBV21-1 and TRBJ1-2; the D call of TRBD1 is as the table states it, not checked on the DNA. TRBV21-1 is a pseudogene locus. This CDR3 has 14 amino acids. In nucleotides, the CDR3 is TGTGCCAGCAAACCCAGGGTGGAAAAGTATGGCTACACCTTC. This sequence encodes CASKPRVEKYGYTF.

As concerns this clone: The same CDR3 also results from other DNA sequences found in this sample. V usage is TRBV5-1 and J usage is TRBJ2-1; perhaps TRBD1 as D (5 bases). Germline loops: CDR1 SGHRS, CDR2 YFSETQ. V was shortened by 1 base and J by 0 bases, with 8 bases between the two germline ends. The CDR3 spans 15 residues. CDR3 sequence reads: CASSLLQGSYNEQFF. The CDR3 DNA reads TGCGCCAGCAGCTTGCTGCAGGGCTCCTACAATGAGCAGTTCTTC.

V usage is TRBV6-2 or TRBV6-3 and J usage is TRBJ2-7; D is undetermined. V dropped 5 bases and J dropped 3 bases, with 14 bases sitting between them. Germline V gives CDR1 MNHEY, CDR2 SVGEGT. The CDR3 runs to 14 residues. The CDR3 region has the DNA TGTGCCAGCAGTCTCCCCCGGATTGACTACGAGCAGTACTTC. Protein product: CASSLPRIDYEQYF.

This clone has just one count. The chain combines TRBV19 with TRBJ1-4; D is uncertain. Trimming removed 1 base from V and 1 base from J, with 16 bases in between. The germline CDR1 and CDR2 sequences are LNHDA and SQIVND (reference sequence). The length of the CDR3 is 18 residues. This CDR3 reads CASSIVPGRGKTNEKLFF. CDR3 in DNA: TGTGCCAGTAGTATAGTTCCGGGTAGAGGGAAAACTAATGAAAAACTGTTTTTT.

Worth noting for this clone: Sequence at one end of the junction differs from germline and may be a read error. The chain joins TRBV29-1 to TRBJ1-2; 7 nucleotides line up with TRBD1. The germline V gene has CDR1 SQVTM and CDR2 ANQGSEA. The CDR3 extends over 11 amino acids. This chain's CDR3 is CSVEARTGRNF. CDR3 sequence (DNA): TGCAGCGTTGAAGCTCGGACAGGACGGAACTTC.

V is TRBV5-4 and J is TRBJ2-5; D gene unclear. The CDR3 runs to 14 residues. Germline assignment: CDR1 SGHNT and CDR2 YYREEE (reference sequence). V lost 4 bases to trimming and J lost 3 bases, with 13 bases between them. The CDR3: CASSLDPLKETQYF. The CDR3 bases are TGTGCCAGCAGCCTGGACCCGCTGAAAGAGACCCAGTACTTC.

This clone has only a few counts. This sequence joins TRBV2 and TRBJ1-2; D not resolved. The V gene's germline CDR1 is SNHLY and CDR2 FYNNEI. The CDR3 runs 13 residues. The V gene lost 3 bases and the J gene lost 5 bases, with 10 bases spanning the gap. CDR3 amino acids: CASSDDSKYGYTF. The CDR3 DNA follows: TGTGCCAGCAGTGACGACTCGAAATATGGCTACACCTTC.

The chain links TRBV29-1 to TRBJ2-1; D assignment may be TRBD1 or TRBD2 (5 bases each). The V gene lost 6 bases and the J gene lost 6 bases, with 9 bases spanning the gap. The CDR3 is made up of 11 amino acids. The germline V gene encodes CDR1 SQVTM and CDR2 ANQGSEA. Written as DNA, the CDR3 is TGCAGCGTCGCTGGGGGCAATGAGCAGTTCTTC. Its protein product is CSVAGGNEQFF.

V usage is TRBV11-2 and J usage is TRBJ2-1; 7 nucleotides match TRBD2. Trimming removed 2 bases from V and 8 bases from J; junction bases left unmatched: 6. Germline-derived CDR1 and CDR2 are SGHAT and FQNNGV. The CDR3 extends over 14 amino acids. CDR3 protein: CASSLRLALHEQFF. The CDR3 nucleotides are TGTGCCAGCAGCTTAAGACTAGCATTGCATGAGCAGTTCTTC.

Here the CDR3 DNA reads TGTGCCAGCAGTGAAGGGTGGCGCGAGCAGTACTTC. Translated: CASSEGWREQYF. The chain joins TRBV6-1 to TRBJ2-7; D unresolved. Germline V gives CDR1 MNHNS, CDR2 SASEGT. The CDR3 is 12 residues long. Trimming took 1 base from V and 6 from J, leaving 7 bases between them.

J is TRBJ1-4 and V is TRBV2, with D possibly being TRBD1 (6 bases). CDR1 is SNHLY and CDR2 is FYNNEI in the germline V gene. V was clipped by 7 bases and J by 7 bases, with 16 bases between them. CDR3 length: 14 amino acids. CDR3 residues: CASTPGRQVEKLFF. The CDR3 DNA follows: TGTGCCAGCACCCCGGGAAGACAGGTTGAAAAACTGTTTTTT. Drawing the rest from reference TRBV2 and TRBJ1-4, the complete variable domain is EPEVTQTPSHQVTQMGQEVILRCVPISNHLYFYWYRQILGQKVEFLVSFYNNEISEKSEIFDDQFSVERPDGSNFTLKIRSTKLEDSAMYFCASTPGRQVEKLFFGSGTQLSVL.

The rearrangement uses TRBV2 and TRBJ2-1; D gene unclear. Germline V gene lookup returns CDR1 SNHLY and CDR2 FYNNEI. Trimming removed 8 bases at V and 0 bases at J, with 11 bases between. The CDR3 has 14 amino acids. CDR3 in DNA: TGTGCCAGCGTAACTGGCGACTCCTACAATGAGCAGTTCTTC. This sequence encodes CASVTGDSYNEQFF.

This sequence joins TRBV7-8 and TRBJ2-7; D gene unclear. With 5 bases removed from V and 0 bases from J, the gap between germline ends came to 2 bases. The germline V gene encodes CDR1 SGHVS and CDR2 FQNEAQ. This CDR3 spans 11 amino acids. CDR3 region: CASSTSYEQYF. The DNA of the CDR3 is TGTGCCAGCAGCACCTCCTACGAGCAGTACTTC.

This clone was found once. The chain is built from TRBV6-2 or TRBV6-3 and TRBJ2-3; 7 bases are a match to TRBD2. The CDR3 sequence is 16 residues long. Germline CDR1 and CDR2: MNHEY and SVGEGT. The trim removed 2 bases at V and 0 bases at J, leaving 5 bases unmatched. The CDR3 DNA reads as TGTGCCAGCAGTTACATAGGGACTACTAGCACAGATACGCAGTATTTT. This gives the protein CASSYIGTTSTDTQYF.